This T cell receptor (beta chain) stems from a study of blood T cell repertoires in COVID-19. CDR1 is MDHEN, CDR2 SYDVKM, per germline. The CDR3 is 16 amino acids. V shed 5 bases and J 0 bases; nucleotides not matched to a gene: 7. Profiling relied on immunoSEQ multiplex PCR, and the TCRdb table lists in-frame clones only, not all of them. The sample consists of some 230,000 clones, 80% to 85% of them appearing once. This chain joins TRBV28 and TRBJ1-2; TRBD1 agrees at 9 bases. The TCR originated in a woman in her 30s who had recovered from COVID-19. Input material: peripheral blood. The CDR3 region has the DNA TGTGCCAGCAGTCCTTGGGGACAGGGCGCTAACTATGGCTACACCTTC. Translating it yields CASSPWGQGANYGYTF.